The clone carrying this TCR beta chain was counted only a few times. Its antigen is currently unknown. V dropped 4 bases and J dropped 6; count of bases not matched to a gene: 8. Germline V gene sequence: CDR1 LNHDA, CDR2 SQIVND (reference sequence). The CDR3 runs 16 residues. TCRdb called the reads again in MiXCR, with one record for every CDR3 protein. The top ten hold 48% of the sample, which has around 570,000 distinct CDR3 sequences, around 40% seen once. These data originate in a study of T cell repertoires in cytomegalovirus infection. Sample: cultured PBMCs, taken from culture after CMV antigen stimulation. The source of this sequence is a human donor in good health (CMV status not recorded). Some clones in this sample may be carry-over from other donors' samples. V usage is TRBV19 and J usage is TRBJ2-3, with 12 bases matching TRBD1. As DNA, the CDR3 is TGTGCCAGTAGTACACCCGGGACAGGGGGCTCGGATACGCAGTATTTT. This codes for CASSTPGTGGSDTQYF. Complete variable domain (other parts from reference TRBV19 and TRBJ2-3): DGGITQSPKYLFRKEGQNVTLSCEQNLNHDAMYWYRQDPGQGLRLIYYSQIVNDFQKGDIAEGYSVSREKKESFPLTVTSAQKNPTAFYLCASSTPGTGGSDTQYFGPGTRLTVL.